Sequencing of this TCR beta chain was carried out in a study of cytomegalovirus exposure and HLA in healthy donors (dated by TCRdb to about 2017). In the study overall: In an earlier analysis of about 560 of the donors, 276 Gb of sequence data and some 100 million unique TCR beta sequences from about 179 million T cells were reported. An early release that covered roughly 600 HLA-typed donors contained around 300 gigabases of sequencing data and roughly 84 million unique TCR sequences. Among the roughly 400 genotyped donors, around 81% belonged to the genetic ancestry cluster associated with self-reported Caucasian donors. The study aimed to test whether signatures of past pathogen exposure could be identified by cataloging public T cell receptors. The T cell repertoires of around 670 subjects were profiled by immunosequencing and related to cytomegalovirus serostatus. Besides the first cohort of approximately 710 subjects, a separate validation cohort made up of over 100 different subjects was used. To predict cytomegalovirus infection status, the study brought together high-throughput TCR immunosequencing, statistical association of individual TCRs with disease status, and machine learning. A later analysis re-examined previously published TCR beta repertoires from just over 650 donors and added high-resolution HLA genotyping to investigate patterns of TCR occurrence. Rather than drawing on any new phenotypic data, the later analysis identified candidate immune exposures from TCR beta sequences and the way those sequences occurred across donors. In an earlier analysis of a few hundred of the donors, high-throughput TCR beta sequencing was used to judge whether each TCR beta V gene segment behaved as functional or pseudogenic. Alongside the repertoire data, information on donor age, sex, ethnicity and CMV serostatus was compiled. A later genetic analysis took genome-wide SNP genotypes for about 55% of the roughly 700 donors and used that subset as a discovery cohort. All discovery cohort repertoires had been generated on a single sequencing platform. Both class I and class II loci were covered by HLA typing, at four-digit resolution. Typing coverage differed by locus: A, B, C, DRB1 and DQB1 were typed in roughly 620-630 donors, DQA1 in 500 to 550, DPA1 in nearly 610, and DPB1 in approximately 450. Four or five DR-DQ haplotypes were handled as single units for association and clustering because linkage in the cohort was strong. On average, roughly 200,000 unique TCR beta nucleotide sequences were sequenced per donor among about 400 genotyped donors of the cohort, with about 19% of those sequences being non-productive.

The cohort comprised several hundred healthy bone marrow donors. Cohort members were all nominally healthy when sampled, although unrecorded immune exposures were likely present. The donor was CMV seronegative and was included in the group of 352 seronegative cohort members. A peripheral blood sample was collected from each donor, and TCR beta sequencing was performed on peripheral blood mononuclear cells. The Qiagen DNeasy Blood Extraction Kit was used to extract genomic DNA from the blood cell samples. What the study reported, not specific to this receptor: Roughly uniform sequencing depth across donors was assumed in presence/absence analyses, although this assumption may not hold. The earlier analysis of nearly 600 of the donors excluded 15 to 20 rarely observed V segments, including chromosome 9 orphons, because counts were too low. A later analysis found that HLA-associated TCR beta chains were more clonally expanded and had lower generation probabilities than equally common non-associated chains. A group of highly shared sequence variants was considered likely to be a technical artifact of the sequencing pipeline. Because the 87-base-pair reads could not distinguish some IMGT-functional V segments, including TRBV6-2 and TRBV6-3, those segments were excluded. In vitro tests confirmed that a few of the cytomegalovirus-associated TCR beta chains recognize cytomegalovirus antigens. Strong co-occurrence of HLA alleles, especially DR and DQ, made assigning TCR associations to individual alleles difficult. In a later analysis, around 17,000 TCR beta sequences were associated with specific HLA alleles at a false discovery rate of 0.05. A further reported finding was that TCR beta sequences accurately predicted the HLA-A and HLA-B alleles for most subjects in the first cohort. In a later analysis, most CMV-associated TCR beta chains were found to appear HLA-restricted, with HLA associations seemingly driven largely by CMV exposure. Several of the top co-occurrence clusters appeared to be linked to parvovirus B19, influenza, CMV and Epstein-Barr virus, according to a later analysis. Correlated functional status among segregating V segments might be attributable to linkage disequilibrium, but an unknown experimental factor could not be ruled out. In the study, around 150 TCR beta chains were listed as associated with cytomegalovirus. In an earlier analysis of 587 of the donors, most TCR beta V segments were observed in productive rearrangements about 87% or about 30% of the time, broadly matching IMGT annotations. Because some donors lacked HLA typing at each locus, the association tests relied only on the typed subset. In both the original and validation cohorts, the classifier was reported to diagnose cytomegalovirus status with high specificity and sensitivity. In a later genetic analysis, a missense DCLRE1C variant was associated with V-gene and J-gene trimming of TCR beta chains, and the association was replicated in an independent cohort. The only immune exposure information available for the cohort was CMV serostatus. A later genetic analysis reported fewer N-insertions in productive TCRs among donors in an Asian-associated ancestry cluster than the approximately 700-donor mean. The cohort was sequenced for TCR beta chains only, and without alpha or paired-chain data the features that could be detected were limited. The authors suggested that the approach could potentially be generalized to other disease states and immunological phenotypes. Most TCR sequences were seen in very few donors, while some public TCRs were found in many individuals. A later analysis found that TCR association rates varied across HLA loci, with DRB1 alleles showing the most associated TCRs and HLA-C alleles the fewest.

Trimming removed 0 bases from V and 0 bases from J, leaving 17 bases between the germline ends. The germline V gene supplies CDR1 ENHRY and CDR2 SYGVKD. From the cysteine through the phenylalanine, the CDR3 covers 18 amino acids. Of the read, only the CDR3 DNA is kept; its 54 bases are in frame from base 1. Concerning this clone itself: Its antigen is still unknown. No base qualities exist here, and no much larger clone lies one base off it.

Receptors were amplified or captured by the immunoSEQ multiplex PCR assay. For the multiplex PCR, a mixture combining 60 forward primers for TCR Vbeta segments and 13 reverse primers for TCR Jbeta segments was used. The CDR3 region of rearranged TCR beta genes was amplified from genomic DNA with a multiplex PCR assay. The Illumina HiSeq System was used to sequence the amplified TCR beta libraries as 87-base-pair reads. On the study's bioinformatics: In a later analysis, 80 million or so unique TCR beta chains were counted across the approximately 620 repertoires, and roughly 11 million of these chains were shared by at least two donors. A nearest-neighbor algorithm error-corrected the raw reads and collapsed the reads into unique sequences, merging closely related sequences to remove PCR and sequencing errors. To assign V, D and J gene segments, CDR3 sequences were aligned to IMGT reference sequences. For a sequence to be retained, at least a six-nucleotide match to both a V gene segment and a J gene segment was required. A rearrangement counted as productive if the CDR3 had no stop codons and remained in frame with V and J, and every other rearrangement counted as non-productive. Following IMGT convention, CDR3 was defined as the stretch from the second conserved V-encoded cysteine up to the conserved J-encoded phenylalanine. Sequences without an unambiguous match to a single V gene segment were excluded from the earlier analysis of 450 to 650 of the donors. In an earlier analysis of several hundred of the donors, V segments were called functional above 56.7% productive rearrangements and were called segregating when the between-donor standard deviation exceeded 5%. A statistical classification framework was developed to diagnose cytomegalovirus status using the catalog of TCR beta chain sequences. In a later analysis, TCR nucleotide sequences were compared against IMGT/GENE-DB human TR gene sequences so that V and J genes could be assigned. Using the TCRdist pipeline, a later analysis assigned CDR3 sequences along with most-parsimonious VDJ recombination scenarios. In a later analysis, every TCR beta chain was defined by the combination of its CDR3 amino acid sequence and its V-gene family, and reads without a unique V-gene family were dropped. As a way to deal with suspected cross-contamination and a sequencing artifact, a later analysis dropped approximately 570 nucleotide sequences that were highly shared and had low generation probability. In a later analysis, a clonal expansion index for each public chain was calculated from normalized within-repertoire ranks of inferred template counts. In a later analysis, generation probabilities were computed using a VDJ recombination model fitted to out-of-frame rearrangements, and the results were checked against IGoR. A later analysis scored TCR-TCR, TCR-HLA and TCR-CMV co-occurrence with hypergeometric tests, applying a repertoire-size bias correction to TCR pairs. In a later analysis, false discovery rates were estimated by permuting HLA or CMV assignments 20 times. In a later analysis, co-occurring TCRs were grouped with DBSCAN, and TCRdist sequence similarity was added when clustering was performed within HLA-allele-positive subsets. Co-occurrence clustering excluded repertoires with fewer than 30,000 or more than 120,000 public chains, plus five with anomalous nucleotide sharing. The immuneACCESS repertoire file appears here via TCRdb, limited to in-frame rearrangements. These files lack a portion of the clones; in checked studies, under half of the deficit traces to unresolved V genes, and the cause of the others is not known. The V and J calls and the clone size are those of that table, but D and trimming were determined from the DNA. The sample yields about 120,000 clones; more than 65% were counted once. Roughly 1.5% of the sample lies in the top ten.

The V and J genes are TRBV10-3 and TRBJ1-2, with the D gene uncertain. This sequence was found in a woman aged 18-29 years in good health and CMV-seronegative. The source material was PBMCs. The CDR3 region has the sequence CAISESGRAAPTNYGYTF. The sequenced DNA: TGTGCCATCAGTGAGTCCGGGAGGGCAGCTCCGACTAACTATGGCTACACCTTC.